Presented here are 22 T cell receptor beta chains from one specimen sequenced in a study of OX40 agonist ivuxolimab in advanced cancers. Clones were read by immunoSEQ multiplex PCR, and TCRdb kept only the in-frame ones, dropping some. Of 9,100 or so clones detected, roughly 71% appear once; the ten largest clones hold under 50%. The source was CD4+ or CD8+ T cells sorted from blood, collected in a trial of the OX40 agonist ivuxolimab. The source of these receptors is an adult with an advanced solid tumor such as melanoma, head and neck, liver or kidney cancer.

This clone was observed a handful of times. The chain employs TRBV28 and TRBJ2-3; D unclear. Looked up from germline, CDR1 is MDHEN and CDR2 is SYDVKM. The CDR3 is 12 residues long. V was cut by 5 bases and J by 6 bases, with 9 bases left in between. The CDR3 DNA reads TGTGCCAGCAGTCGCTACTCGGATACGCAGTATTTT. The encoded protein is CASSRYSDTQYF.

This clone was detected once. The chain recombines TRBV6-5 with TRBJ2-1; 10 bases line up with TRBD2. The J segment lost 2 bases and the V segment lost 10 bases, leaving 2 bases of the junction unmatched. The CDR3 extends over 13 amino acids. Germline-derived CDR1 and CDR2 are MNHEY and SVGAGI. The CDR3 DNA is TGTGCCACTACTAGCGGGGCCTACAATGAGCAGTTCTTC. Its translation is CATTSGAYNEQFF.

The rearrangement links TRBV13 to TRBJ2-1, with TRBD2 matching 11 bases. V was clipped by 1 base and J by 14 bases; unmatched bases: 4. This CDR3 is built from 13 residues. The germline V gene has CDR1 PRHDT and CDR2 FYEKMQ (reference sequence). This CDR3 is CASSLATSGDKFF. In DNA, the CDR3 is TGTGCCAGCAGCTTAGCGACTAGCGGGGACAAGTTCTTC.

The V call is TRBV7-9, the J call TRBJ2-3, with TRBD2 matching 7 bases. Trimming removed 5 bases from V and 0 bases from J; junction bases left unmatched: 14. This CDR3 is built from 18 residues. Per germline, CDR1 SEHNR and CDR2 FQNEAQ (reference sequence). The CDR3 DNA reads TGTGCCAGCAGCACGAGAGAAGCGGGGCCAGAGAGCACAGATACGCAGTATTTT. Translating it yields CASSTREAGPESTDTQYF.

The rearrangement uses TRBV10-3 and TRBJ2-5; D is uncertain. The CDR3 sequence is 16 residues long. V was trimmed by 2 bases and J by 4 bases, leaving 17 bases between them. In germline, CDR1 is ENHRY, CDR2 SYGVKD. CDR3 sequence: CAISEAPWGPGETQYF. The CDR3 DNA is TGTGCCATCAGTGAGGCGCCGTGGGGTCCGGGAGAGACCCAGTACTTC.

The chain employs TRBV11-2 and TRBJ1-3; D might be TRBD1 (6 bases). There are 15 residues in the CDR3. The germline V gene encodes CDR1 SGHAT and CDR2 FQNNGV. Trimming removed 3 bases at V and 8 bases at J, with 17 bases between. This CDR3 is CASSLGGRGPDTIYF. In DNA form, the CDR3 reads TGTGCCAGCAGCTTGGGGGGCAGGGGTCCGGACACCATATATTTT. The entire variable domain, with the rest obtained from reference TRBV11-2 and TRBJ1-3, is as follows: EAGVAQSPRYKIIEKRQSVAFWCNPISGHATLYWYQQILGQGPKLLIQFQNNGVVDDSQLPKDRFSAERLKGVDSTLKIQPAKLEDSAVYLCASSLGGRGPDTIYFGEGSWLTVV.

This clone is medium-sized (0.01 to 0.1%) by share. The chain is built from TRBV4-3 and TRBJ2-3, with D perhaps given as TRBD1 or TRBD2 (5 bases each). Germline CDR1 and CDR2: LGHNA and YSLEER. V shed 1 base and J shed 4 bases, with 12 bases lying between them. The CDR3 extends over 15 amino acids. Here the CDR3 DNA reads TGCGCCAGCAGCCAAGGGGACCCTACTTCAGATACGCAGTATTTT. Protein: CASSQGDPTSDTQYF.

The chain couples TRBV19 to TRBJ2-1, with 9 bases matching TRBD2. The V gene's germline CDR1 is LNHDA and CDR2 SQIVND (reference sequence). The CDR3 runs to 16 residues. J lost 0 bases, V lost 7 bases, and 7 bases had no gene match. CDR3 sequence reads: CASNRRGGTSYNEQFF. The DNA of the CDR3 is TGTGCCAGTAATCGGCGGGGGGGAACCTCCTACAATGAGCAGTTCTTC.

On this clone: The sample carries other DNA sequences with the same CDR3. This chain links TRBV5-6 with TRBJ2-5; D ambiguous. V lost 2 bases and J 4 bases, leaving 3 bases between the germline ends. This CDR3 region has 11 residues. The germline gives CDR1 SGHDT, CDR2 YYEEEE. The CDR3 region is CASSFGETQYF. The CDR3, as DNA: TGTGCCAGCAGCTTTGGAGAGACCCAGTACTTC.

The CDR3 region has the DNA TGTGCTAGTGGTGGACTCGACTACTCCTACGAGCAGTACTTC. Its translation: CASGGLDYSYEQYF. The chain recombines TRBV12-5 with TRBJ2-7, with a tentative D call TRBD2 (5 bases). Trimming cost V 5 bases and J 0 bases, with 11 bases left between them. Germline V lookup: CDR1 LGHNT, CDR2 FRNRAP. This CDR3 has 14 residues.

The chain has TRBV6-5 and TRBJ2-5; 9 nucleotides align to TRBD1. V shed 1 base, J shed 0 bases, and the junction held 3 bases outside the gene matches. The CDR3 has 16 amino acids. Germline CDR1 is MNHEY and CDR2 is SVGAGI. Here the CDR3 reads CASSYYRTGDQETQYF. CDR3 bases: TGTGCCAGCAGTTACTACCGGACAGGGGACCAAGAGACCCAGTACTTC.

This clone was seen just once. CDR3 in amino acids: CASSFEDRGYEQYF. The CDR3, as DNA: TGTGCCAGCAGCTTCGAAGATAGGGGCTACGAGCAGTACTTC. The chain has TRBV13 and TRBJ2-7, with a tentative D call TRBD1 (5 bases). V lost 3 bases and J lost 3, with 12 bases in between. The CDR3 is 14 amino acids. CDR1 and CDR2 (germline): PRHDT, FYEKMQ (reference sequence).

The chain recombines TRBV9 with TRBJ2-7; 9 bases are shared with TRBD1. The CDR3 length is 13 residues. Germline V gene sequence: CDR1 SGDLS, CDR2 YYNGEE. J lost 5 bases, V lost 2 bases, and 2 bases had no gene match. CDR3 in amino acids: CASSVGQGNEQYF. Written as DNA, the CDR3 is TGTGCCAGCAGCGTCGGACAGGGGAACGAGCAGTACTTC.

The chain couples TRBV28 to TRBJ1-5; D remains unclear. This CDR3 contains 14 residues. Germline V gene sequence: CDR1 MDHEN, CDR2 SYDVKM. V gave up 5 bases and J gave up 6 bases, with 14 bases separating them. The CDR3 DNA sequence: TGTGCCAGCAGTCCGGACCTGGTAGTTCAGCCCCAGCATTTT. Residues: CASSPDLVVQPQHF. Supplemented by reference TRBV28 and TRBJ1-5, the full variable domain reads DVKVTQSSRYLVKRTGEKVFLECVQDMDHENMFWYRQDPGLGLRLIYFSYDVKMKEKGDIPEGYSVSREKKERFSLILESASTNQTSMYLCASSPDLVVQPQHFGDGTRLSIL.

In DNA form, the CDR3 reads TGTGCCAGCAGTTCGCGGGGGGCTATGAAAACCTACGAGCAGTACTTC. This codes for CASSSRGAMKTYEQYF. The chain couples TRBV6-4 to TRBJ2-5; 8 positions agree with TRBD2. Gene TRBJ2-7 matches the end of the DNA better, so the J call may be wrong. Germline CDR1 MRHNA, CDR2 SNTAGT. This CDR3 region has 16 residues.

The table lists this clone with a few counts. The chain is built from TRBV27 and TRBJ2-1; 7 positions match TRBD2. Trimming at V came to 3 bases and at J to 7 bases, leaving 0 bases not matched to a gene. The V gene's germline CDR1 is MNHEY and CDR2 SMNVEV (reference sequence). CDR3 size: 12 residues. This chain's CDR3 is CASSLGGNEQFF. CDR3 sequence (DNA): TGTGCCAGCAGTTTGGGGGGGAATGAGCAGTTCTTC.

The chain links TRBV4-3 to TRBJ1-3, with D maybe TRBD1 (6 bases). In germline, CDR1 is LGHNA, CDR2 YSLEER. The CDR3 is 18 residues long. Deletions cut 1 base from V and 0 bases from J, with 16 bases between. CDR3 in amino acids: CASSQGPGAVGSGNTIYF. CDR3 nucleotide sequence: TGCGCCAGCAGCCAAGGTCCAGGGGCCGTAGGCTCTGGAAACACCATATATTTT.

V usage is TRBV7-2 and J usage is TRBJ2-5; no firm D call. Per germline, CDR1 SGHTA and CDR2 FQGNSA. The CDR3 totals 15 residues. The ends were cut back, 2 bases at V and 1 base at J, with 11 bases in the middle. The CDR3 DNA reads as TGTGCCAGCAGCTTACCCCGCGCCACCCAAGAGACCCAGTACTTC. Translating gives CASSLPRATQETQYF. The full variable domain, rest sourced from reference TRBV7-2 and TRBJ2-5, is GAGVSQSPSNKVTEKGKDVELRCDPISGHTALYWYRQSLGQGLEFLIYFQGNSAPDKSGLPSDRFSAERTGGSVSTLTIQRTQQEDSAVYLCASSLPRATQETQYFGPGTRLLVL.

The V call is TRBV11-3, the J call TRBJ1-1; D is uncertain. This CDR3 is built from 14 residues. Looked up from germline, CDR1 is SGHNT and CDR2 is YENEEA. V lost 1 base and J lost 4, with 10 bases in between. CDR3 bases: TGTGCCAGCAGCTTAGTCACCTTGGGCACTGAAGCTTTCTTT. Protein: CASSLVTLGTEAFF.

This clone was observed a few times. The chain carries TRBV29-1 and TRBJ2-1; D might be TRBD2 (5 bases). Per the germline V gene, CDR1 is SQVTM and CDR2 is ANQGSEA. The CDR3 covers 13 residues. V was clipped by 6 bases and J by 6 bases, with 15 bases between them. DNA of the CDR3: TGCAGCGTGGAGGTAGGTGGCTTCAATGAGCAGTTCTTC. Its translation is CSVEVGGFNEQFF.

J is TRBJ2-1 and V is TRBV4-2, with 10 bases fitting TRBD2. Germline CDR1 and CDR2: LGHNA and YNFKEQ. V lost 1 base and J lost 9; bases outside the gene matches: 9. The CDR3 covers 16 residues. CDR3 region: CASSQGSGGASTEQFF. DNA of the CDR3: TGTGCCAGCAGCCAAGGGAGCGGGGGGGCCTCAACTGAGCAGTTCTTC.

By sample fraction, this clone is medium-sized. The chain links TRBV7-9 to TRBJ1-2; tentatively, D is TRBD1 (5 bases). The germline V gene has CDR1 SEHNR and CDR2 FQNEAQ (reference sequence). Trimming cost V 1 base and J 6 bases, with 12 bases left between them. This CDR3 region has 14 residues. This chain's CDR3 is CASSLGMGPDGYTF. The CDR3 region has the DNA TGTGCCAGCAGCTTAGGTATGGGGCCTGATGGCTACACCTTC.